Each of the 29 T cell receptor beta chains below was sequenced from the same sample in a study of blood T cell repertoires in COVID-19. Some clones are missing from TCRdb's copy, which holds only in-frame ones; the method was immunoSEQ multiplex PCR. The sample holds roughly 140,000 clones; about 84% are singletons and the top ten take about 5.8%. Material for sequencing was peripheral blood. These receptor sequences come from a human donor in a cohort sampled during active COVID-19.

Written as DNA, the CDR3 is TGCAGTGCTAGTCCGTTAGCAGCCAAAAACATTCAGTACTTC. Its translation is CSASPLAAKNIQYF. The gene calls are TRBV20-1 and TRBJ2-4, with D hard to call. Germline-derived CDR1 and CDR2 are DFQATT and SNEGSKA (reference sequence). V lost 3 bases to trimming and J lost 0 bases, with 9 bases between them. The CDR3 consists of 14 residues.

This clone was counted a few times. The chain employs TRBV30 and TRBJ1-2; a weak D match, TRBD1 (5 bases). The CDR3 runs 15 residues. Trimming left V 0 bases short and J 3 bases short, with 14 bases between. Germline V gene lookup returns CDR1 GTSNPN and CDR2 SVGIG (reference sequence). The CDR3 coding sequence is TGTGCCTGGAGTGTACTGGTAACGGGGGACTATGGCTACACCTTC. Its protein product is CAWSVLVTGDYGYTF.

In its sample, this clone was seen a few times. This chain links TRBV5-1 with TRBJ2-3; D gene uncertain. CDR1 and CDR2 from the germline V gene are SGHRS and YFSETQ. V was shortened by 0 bases and J by 1 base, with 12 bases between the two germline ends. CDR3 length: 16 amino acids. The CDR3 loop is CASSLAEQARTDTQYF. DNA for the CDR3: TGCGCCAGCAGCTTGGCCGAGCAGGCTCGCACAGATACGCAGTATTTT.

The rearrangement uses TRBV7-2 and TRBJ1-4; TRBD1 is a possible D gene (6 bases). The CDR3 consists of 16 residues. The germline CDR1 and CDR2 sequences are SGHTA and FQGNSA. The V and J ends lost 0 bases and 8 bases respectively, with 16 bases between them. CDR3: CASSLAPPGVGEKLFF. CDR3 DNA sequence: TGTGCCAGCAGCTTAGCGCCCCCAGGGGTTGGGGAAAAACTGTTTTTT.

The gene calls are TRBV11-2 and TRBJ1-4; D call uncertain. The CDR3 loop spans 15 amino acids. V was clipped by 1 base and J by 8 bases, with 14 bases between them. Germline CDR1 and CDR2: SGHAT and FQNNGV. CDR3 amino acids: CASSLVTAGSEKLFF. CDR3 nucleotides: TGTGCCAGCAGCTTAGTTACCGCGGGGTCCGAAAAACTGTTTTTT. The full variable domain, with the rest looked up from reference TRBV11-2 and TRBJ1-4, is EAGVAQSPRYKIIEKRQSVAFWCNPISGHATLYWYQQILGQGPKLLIQFQNNGVVDDSQLPKDRFSAERLKGVDSTLKIQPAKLEDSAVYLCASSLVTAGSEKLFFGSGTQLSVL.

The CDR3 reads CASSSGLAGGSVQETQYF. The CDR3 DNA reads as TGTGCCAGCAGCTCGGGACTAGCGGGGGGGTCCGTACAAGAGACCCAGTACTTC. The gene calls are TRBV7-2 and TRBJ2-5, with 16 bases lining up with TRBD2. This CDR3 is built from 18 residues. The V gene end was trimmed by 4 bases and the J gene end by 2 bases; junction bases not matched to a gene: 7. Germline assignment: CDR1 SGHTA and CDR2 FQGNSA.

The J gene is TRBJ1-6, the V gene TRBV7-9; D is unclear. The CDR3 sequence is 15 residues long. V gave up 4 bases and J gave up 6 bases, with 13 bases separating them. Germline CDR1 is SEHNR and CDR2 is FQNEAQ (reference sequence). The CDR3 bases are TGTGCCAGCAGCTCGTGGCGGGGAGGTAATTCACCCCTCCACTTT. Translation: CASSSWRGGNSPLHF.

Only one count was recorded for this clone. The V gene is TRBV29-1, the J gene TRBJ2-1; D remains ambiguous. Germline CDR1 SQVTM, CDR2 ANQGSEA. The CDR3 spans 11 residues. Trimming stripped 4 bases from V and 10 bases from J, with 11 bases between. The CDR3 protein is CSVVPPQEQFF. CDR3 DNA sequence: TGCAGCGTTGTGCCCCCCCAGGAGCAGTTCTTC.

This chain joins TRBV11-3 and TRBJ2-3; TRBD2 is a possible D gene (5 bases). The germline V gene encodes CDR1 SGHNT and CDR2 YENEEA. CDR3 length equals 14 residues. The ends were cut back, 1 base at V and 5 bases at J, with 10 bases in the middle. The CDR3 DNA follows: TGTGCCAGCAGCTTAGGCGGGCGAAGAGATACGCAGTATTTT. Encoded protein: CASSLGGRRDTQYF.

J is TRBJ1-1 and V is TRBV9, with D possibly TRBD1 on 6 matching bases. The CDR3 runs to 15 residues. The ends were cut back, 3 bases at V and 4 bases at J, with 16 bases in the middle. Germline V gene lookup returns CDR1 SGDLS and CDR2 YYNGEE. The CDR3 sequence: CASSATPGVFTEAFF. DNA of the CDR3: TGTGCCAGCAGCGCCACTCCAGGGGTTTTCACTGAAGCTTTCTTT.

This chain connects TRBV7-9 to TRBJ1-5; D not resolved. The germline CDR1 and CDR2 sequences are SEHNR and FQNEAQ (reference sequence). The CDR3 has 13 residues. The V gene lost 5 bases and the J gene lost 5 bases, with 10 bases spanning the gap. This CDR3 is CASSKGEYQPQHF. In DNA form, the CDR3 reads TGTGCCAGCAGCAAGGGAGAGTATCAGCCCCAGCATTTT.

V gene TRBV15 combines with J gene TRBJ2-4, with D possibly being TRBD1 (5 bases). Germline V gene lookup returns CDR1 LNHNV and CDR2 YYDKDF (reference sequence). Trimming pared 0 bases from V and 3 bases from J, leaving 12 bases between. This CDR3 spans 16 amino acids. Written as DNA, the CDR3 is TGTGCCACCAGCAGAGATCTGACAGAGAGCAAAAACATTCAGTACTTC. Its protein product is CATSRDLTESKNIQYF.

The gene calls are TRBV24-1 and TRBJ1-5, with 8 bases identical to TRBD1. The CDR3 sequence is 17 residues long. Germline V gene lookup returns CDR1 KGHDR and CDR2 SFDVKD. Germline trimming cut 4 bases from V and 4 bases from J; bases unmatched to any gene: 11. The CDR3, as DNA: TGTGCCACCAGTGACTCCGGACGGACAGGGAGTAATCAGCCCCAGCATTTT. It yields the protein CATSDSGRTGSNQPQHF.

The genes are TRBV7-2 and TRBJ1-5; D unclear. The length of the CDR3 is 14 residues. The germline V gene encodes CDR1 SGHTA and CDR2 FQGNSA. Trimming took off 1 base at V and 3 bases at J, with 7 bases between the two ends. CDR3: CASSLDLFNQPQHF. The CDR3 region has the DNA TGTGCCAGCAGCTTAGACCTATTCAATCAGCCCCAGCATTTT. The whole variable domain, filled in from reference TRBV7-2 and TRBJ1-5, reads GAGVSQSPSNKVTEKGKDVELRCDPISGHTALYWYRQSLGQGLEFLIYFQGNSAPDKSGLPSDRFSAERTGGSVSTLTIQRTQQEDSAVYLCASSLDLFNQPQHFGDGTRLSIL.

The V gene is TRBV5-1, the J gene TRBJ1-4; D might be TRBD1 (6 bases). V lost 5 bases and J 6 bases, leaving 17 bases between the germline ends. This CDR3 comprises 15 residues. CDR1 is SGHRS and CDR2 is YFSETQ in the germline V gene. CDR3 nucleotide sequence: TGCGCCAGCAGTGTAGGGACATCAGTATATGAAAAACTGTTTTTT. This translates into CASSVGTSVYEKLFF.

This clone was recorded once. The sample carries other DNA sequences with the same CDR3. The chain uses TRBV28 and TRBJ2-2; D gene ambiguous. Trimming cost V 2 bases and J 1 base, with 5 bases left between them. The germline V gene has CDR1 MDHEN and CDR2 SYDVKM. The CDR3 has 14 amino acids. The CDR3 spells CASSLTQNTGELFF. The DNA for the CDR3 is TGTGCCAGCAGTTTAACTCAGAACACCGGGGAGCTGTTTTTT.

The chain recombines TRBV7-2 with TRBJ1-2; 7 bases are shared with TRBD1. The CDR3 spans 14 residues. Germline V gene lookup returns CDR1 SGHTA and CDR2 FQGNSA. V shed 2 bases and J 8 bases; nucleotides not matched to a gene: 8. The CDR3 nucleotides are TGTGCCAGCAGCTTATCGGAGGGGGCTGTAGGCTACACCTTC. It encodes CASSLSEGAVGYTF.

The chain employs TRBV18 and TRBJ2-3; perhaps TRBD1 as D (5 bases). Germline loops: CDR1 KGHSH, CDR2 LQKENI. The CDR3 length is 15 residues. The V end was cut by 4 bases, the J end by 0 bases, with 11 bases between. CDR3 nucleotide sequence: TGTGCCAGCTCACTAGACAGAACTAGCACAGATACGCAGTATTTT. It encodes CASSLDRTSTDTQYF. Supplemented by reference TRBV18 and TRBJ2-3, the full variable domain reads NAGVMQNPRHLVRRRGQEARLRCSPMKGHSHVYWYRQLPEEGLKFMVYLQKENIIDESGMPKERFSAEFPKEGPSILRIQQVVRGDSAAYFCASSLDRTSTDTQYFGPGTRLTVL.

The chain carries TRBV19 and TRBJ1-1, with 7 bases that match TRBD1. The germline V gene encodes CDR1 LNHDA and CDR2 SQIVND (reference sequence). V was pared by 9 bases and J by 6 bases, with 16 bases of the junction left unmatched. CDR3 length: 15 amino acids. This chain's CDR3 is CASSGQPVQGAEAFF. DNA of the CDR3: TGTGCCAGCTCGGGACAGCCCGTTCAAGGGGCTGAAGCTTTCTTT. The whole variable domain, filled in from reference TRBV19 and TRBJ1-1, reads DGGITQSPKYLFRKEGQNVTLSCEQNLNHDAMYWYRQDPGQGLRLIYYSQIVNDFQKGDIAEGYSVSREKKESFPLTVTSAQKNPTAFYLCASSGQPVQGAEAFFGQGTRLTVV.

This clone was detected only once. The chain couples TRBV18 to TRBJ1-3; D gene unclear. V was shortened by 3 bases and J by 0 bases, with 15 bases between the two germline ends. In germline, CDR1 is KGHSH, CDR2 LQKENI. This CDR3 has 17 residues. The CDR3 sequence: CASSPIGLQNSGNTIYF. For the CDR3, the DNA is TGTGCCAGCTCACCCATTGGGTTACAGAACTCTGGAAACACCATATATTTT.

With regard to this clone: A junction end diverges from the germline sequence, so it may reflect a read error. V usage is TRBV7-7 and J usage is TRBJ1-6; no reliable D call. The V gene's germline CDR1 is SSHAT and CDR2 FNYEAQ (reference sequence). This CDR3 is 13 amino acids long. The CDR3, as DNA: TGTGCTAGCAGCTTCCAGGAAAATTCACCCCTCCACTTT. This sequence encodes CASSFQENSPLHF. The complete variable domain, with remaining parts taken from reference TRBV7-7 and TRBJ1-6, reads GAGVSQSPRYKVTKRGQDVTLRCDPISSHATLYWYQQALGQGPEFLTYFNYEAQPDKSGLPSDRFSAERPEGSISTLTIQRTEQRDSAMYRCASSFQENSPLHFGNGTRLTVT.

The chain couples TRBV10-1 to TRBJ2-1; D not resolved. CDR1 and CDR2 (germline): WNHNN, SYGVQD (reference sequence). CDR3 length equals 13 residues. V was shortened by 0 bases and J by 7 bases, with 7 bases between the two germline ends. The CDR3 loop reads CASSESPVNEQFF. In DNA form, the CDR3 reads TGCGCCAGCAGTGAGTCCCCAGTAAATGAGCAGTTCTTC.

Note on this clone: The junction departs from germline at one end; a sequencing error may be responsible. This chain joins TRBV5-4 and TRBJ2-1, with 12 positions matching TRBD2. CDR1 and CDR2 (germline): SGHNT, YYREEE (reference sequence). The CDR3 runs 12 residues. The CDR3 protein is CASSSGLAGLIF. In DNA, the CDR3 is TGTGCCAGCAGCTCGGGACTAGCGGGTTTGATCTTC.

CDR3 in DNA: TGTGCCAGCAGCGTCCGACAGATCTCCTACGAGCAGTACTTC. As protein: CASSVRQISYEQYF. The chain combines TRBV9 with TRBJ2-7; TRBD1 might be the D (5 bases). V lost 2 bases and J lost 0, with 9 bases in between. The CDR3 has 14 residues. Germline V gene lookup returns CDR1 SGDLS and CDR2 YYNGEE.

This clone was detected only once. The V gene is TRBV4-1, the J gene TRBJ2-5; 7 bases line up with TRBD2. J was trimmed by 1 base and V by 3 bases; bases with no gene match: 5. Germline CDR1 reads MGHRA; CDR2 reads YSYEKL. The CDR3 has 15 amino acids. The DNA for the CDR3 is TGCGCCAGCAGCCATCCTGGGGGGGGCCAAGAGACCCAGTACTTC. This encodes CASSHPGGGQETQYF.

The chain employs TRBV7-9 and TRBJ1-4, with D unclear. CDR1 SEHNR and CDR2 FQNEAQ come from the germline V gene (reference sequence). The CDR3 extends over 14 amino acids. Trimming took 1 base from V and 5 from J, leaving 8 bases between them. Here the CDR3 reads CASSLVRENEKLFF. CDR3 DNA: TGTGCCAGCAGCTTAGTGCGGGAGAATGAAAAACTGTTTTTT.

V gene TRBV25-1 combines with J gene TRBJ1-2, with D tentatively TRBD1 (6 bases). The CDR3 length is 13 residues. The germline V gene has CDR1 MGHDK and CDR2 SYGVNS. V was shortened by 5 bases and J by 7 bases, with 14 bases between the two germline ends. CDR3 protein: CASSNQGLTGYTF. In DNA, the CDR3 is TGTGCCAGCAGTAACCAGGGGTTGACTGGCTACACCTTC.

The gene calls are TRBV5-4 and TRBJ2-5; D is uncertain. V lost 5 bases and J lost 5, with 13 bases in between. Germline CDR1 and CDR2: SGHNT and YYREEE (reference sequence). The CDR3 length is 13 residues. The CDR3 loop is CASSLRDGETQYF. The CDR3 coding sequence is TGTGCCAGCAGTCTCCGTGACGGGGAGACCCAGTACTTC.

V is TRBV3-1 (or the pseudogene TRBV3-2) and J is TRBJ2-3; TRBD2 might be the D (7 bases). CDR1 is LGHDT, CDR2 YNNKEL, per germline (reference sequence). The CDR3 is made up of 17 amino acids. With 2 bases removed from V and 3 bases from J, the gap between germline ends came to 18 bases. The CDR3 DNA sequence: TGTGCCAGCAGCCAACCACTTGTGGGGGGGGCAACAGATACGCAGTATTTT. Its protein product is CASSQPLVGGATDTQYF.